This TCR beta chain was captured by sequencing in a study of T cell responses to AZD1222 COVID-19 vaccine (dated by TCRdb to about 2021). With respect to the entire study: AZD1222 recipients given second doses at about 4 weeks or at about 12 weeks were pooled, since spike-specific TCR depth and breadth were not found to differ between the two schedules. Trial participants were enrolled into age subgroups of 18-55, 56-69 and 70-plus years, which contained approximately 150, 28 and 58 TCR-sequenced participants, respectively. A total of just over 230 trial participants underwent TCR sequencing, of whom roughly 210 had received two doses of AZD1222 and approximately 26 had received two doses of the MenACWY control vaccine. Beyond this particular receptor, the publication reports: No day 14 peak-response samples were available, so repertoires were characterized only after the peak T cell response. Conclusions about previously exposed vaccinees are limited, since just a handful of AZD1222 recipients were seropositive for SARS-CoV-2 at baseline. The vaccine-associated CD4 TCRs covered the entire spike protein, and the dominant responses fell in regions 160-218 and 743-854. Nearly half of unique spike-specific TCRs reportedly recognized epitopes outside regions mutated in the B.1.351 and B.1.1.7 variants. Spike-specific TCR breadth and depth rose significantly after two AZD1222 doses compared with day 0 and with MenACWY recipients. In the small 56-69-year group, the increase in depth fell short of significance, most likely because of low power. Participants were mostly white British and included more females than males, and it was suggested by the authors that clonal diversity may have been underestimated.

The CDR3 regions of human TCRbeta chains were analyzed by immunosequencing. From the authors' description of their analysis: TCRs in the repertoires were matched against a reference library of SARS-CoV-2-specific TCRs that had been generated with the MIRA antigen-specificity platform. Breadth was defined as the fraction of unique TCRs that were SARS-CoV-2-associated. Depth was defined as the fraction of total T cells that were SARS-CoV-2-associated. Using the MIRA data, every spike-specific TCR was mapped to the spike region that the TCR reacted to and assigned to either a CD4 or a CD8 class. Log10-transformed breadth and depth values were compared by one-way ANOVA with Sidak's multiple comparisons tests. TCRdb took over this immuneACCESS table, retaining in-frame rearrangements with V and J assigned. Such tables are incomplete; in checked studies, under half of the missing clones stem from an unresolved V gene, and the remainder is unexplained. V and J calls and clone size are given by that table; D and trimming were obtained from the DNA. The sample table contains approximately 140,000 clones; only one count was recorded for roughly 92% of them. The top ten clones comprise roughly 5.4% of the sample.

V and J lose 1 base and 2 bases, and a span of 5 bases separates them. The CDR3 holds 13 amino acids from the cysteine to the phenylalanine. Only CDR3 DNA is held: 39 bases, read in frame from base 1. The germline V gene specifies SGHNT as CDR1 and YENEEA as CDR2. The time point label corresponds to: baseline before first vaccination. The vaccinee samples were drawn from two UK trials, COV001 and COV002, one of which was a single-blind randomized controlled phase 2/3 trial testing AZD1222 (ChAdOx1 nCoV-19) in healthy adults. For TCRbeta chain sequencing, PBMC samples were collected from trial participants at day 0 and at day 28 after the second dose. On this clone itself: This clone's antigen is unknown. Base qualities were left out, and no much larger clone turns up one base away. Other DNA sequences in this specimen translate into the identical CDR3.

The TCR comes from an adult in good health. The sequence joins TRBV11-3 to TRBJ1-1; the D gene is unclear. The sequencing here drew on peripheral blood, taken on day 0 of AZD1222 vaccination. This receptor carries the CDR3 CASSLGYNTEAFF. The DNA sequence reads TGTGCCAGCAGCTTAGGGTATAACACTGAAGCTTTCTTT.